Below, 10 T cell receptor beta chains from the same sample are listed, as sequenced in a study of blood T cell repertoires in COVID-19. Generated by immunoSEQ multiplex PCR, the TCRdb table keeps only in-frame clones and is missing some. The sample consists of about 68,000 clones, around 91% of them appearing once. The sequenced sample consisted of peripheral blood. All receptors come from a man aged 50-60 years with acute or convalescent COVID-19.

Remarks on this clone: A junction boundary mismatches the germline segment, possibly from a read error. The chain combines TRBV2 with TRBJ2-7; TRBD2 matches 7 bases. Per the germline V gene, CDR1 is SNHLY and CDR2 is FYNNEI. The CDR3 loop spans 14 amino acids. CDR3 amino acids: CASSDLGLTYEQHF. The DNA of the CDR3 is TGTGCCAGCAGTGACTTGGGACTAACCTACGAGCAGCACTTC.

Here the CDR3 reads CASSLALQGNTEAFF. The CDR3 DNA is TGTGCCAGCAGTTTAGCCCTTCAGGGGAACACTGAAGCTTTCTTT. V usage is TRBV28 and J usage is TRBJ1-1, with D perhaps matching TRBD1 (5 bases). Germline CDR1 is MDHEN and CDR2 is SYDVKM. V gave up 2 bases and J gave up 1 base, with 11 bases separating them. This CDR3 region has 15 residues.

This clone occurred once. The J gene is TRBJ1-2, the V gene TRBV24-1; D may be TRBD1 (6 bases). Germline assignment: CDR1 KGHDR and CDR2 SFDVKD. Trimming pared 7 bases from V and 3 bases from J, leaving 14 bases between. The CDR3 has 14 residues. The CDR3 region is CATRGGAPDYGYTF. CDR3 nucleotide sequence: TGTGCCACCAGGGGGGGGGCCCCGGACTATGGCTACACCTTC.

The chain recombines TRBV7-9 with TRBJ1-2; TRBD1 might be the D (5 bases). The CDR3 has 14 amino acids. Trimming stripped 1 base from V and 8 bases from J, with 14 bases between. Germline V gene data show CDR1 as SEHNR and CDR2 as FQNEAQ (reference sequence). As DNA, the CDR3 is TGTGCCAGCAGCTTAGATGGTCAGGGCCGAGGCTACACCTTC. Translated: CASSLDGQGRGYTF. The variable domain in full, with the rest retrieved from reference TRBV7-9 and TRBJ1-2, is DTGVSQNPRHKITKRGQNVTFRCDPISEHNRLYWYRQTLGQGPEFLTYFQNEAQLEKSRLLSDRFSAERPKGSFSTLEIQRTEQGDSAMYLCASSLDGQGRGYTFGSGTRLTVV.

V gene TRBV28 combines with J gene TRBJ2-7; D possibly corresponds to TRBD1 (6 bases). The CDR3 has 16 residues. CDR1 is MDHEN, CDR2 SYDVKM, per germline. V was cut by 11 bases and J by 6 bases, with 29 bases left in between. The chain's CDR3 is CAADGGSWGQVSEQYF. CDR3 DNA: TGTGCCGCCGATGGGGGTAGCTGGGGGCAGGTGAGCGAGCAGTACTTC.

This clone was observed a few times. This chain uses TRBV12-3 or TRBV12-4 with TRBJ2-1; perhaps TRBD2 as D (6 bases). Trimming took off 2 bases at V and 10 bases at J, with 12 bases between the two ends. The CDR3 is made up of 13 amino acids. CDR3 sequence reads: CASSLSIAGEQFF. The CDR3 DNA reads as TGTGCCAGCAGTTTAAGTATTGCGGGAGAGCAGTTCTTC.

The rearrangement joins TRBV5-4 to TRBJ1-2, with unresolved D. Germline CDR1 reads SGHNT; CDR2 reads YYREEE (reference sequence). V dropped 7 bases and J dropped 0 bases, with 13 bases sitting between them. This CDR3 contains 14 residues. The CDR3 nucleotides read TGTGCCAGCTCCTCCCGTCAGACTAACTATGGCTACACCTTC. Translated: CASSSRQTNYGYTF. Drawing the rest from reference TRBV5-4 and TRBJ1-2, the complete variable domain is ETGVTQSPTHLIKTRGQQVTLRCSSQSGHNTVSWYQQALGQGPQFIFQYYREEENGRGNFPPRFSGLQFPNYSSELNVNALELDDSALYLCASSSRQTNYGYTFGSGTRLTVV.

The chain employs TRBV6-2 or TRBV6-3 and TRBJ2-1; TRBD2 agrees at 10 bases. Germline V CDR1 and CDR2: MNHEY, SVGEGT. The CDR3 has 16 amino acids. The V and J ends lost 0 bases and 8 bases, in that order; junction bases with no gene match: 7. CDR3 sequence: CASSYSGLAAVDEQFF. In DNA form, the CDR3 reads TGTGCCAGCAGTTACTCCGGACTAGCGGCAGTCGATGAGCAGTTCTTC.

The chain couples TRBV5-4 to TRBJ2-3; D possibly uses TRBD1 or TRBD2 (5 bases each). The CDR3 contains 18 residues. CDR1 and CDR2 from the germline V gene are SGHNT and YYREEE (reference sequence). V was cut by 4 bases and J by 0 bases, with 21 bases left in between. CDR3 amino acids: CASSLGPPRPGSTDTQYF. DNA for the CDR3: TGTGCCAGCAGCCTGGGACCGCCTCGCCCGGGGAGCACAGATACGCAGTATTTT.

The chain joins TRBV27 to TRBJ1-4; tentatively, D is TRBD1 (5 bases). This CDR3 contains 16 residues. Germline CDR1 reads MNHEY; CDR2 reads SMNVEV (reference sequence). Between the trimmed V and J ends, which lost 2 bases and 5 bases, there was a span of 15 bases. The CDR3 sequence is CASSLPRPGGNEKLFF. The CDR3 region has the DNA TGTGCCAGCAGTTTACCCCGACCCGGGGGGAATGAAAAACTGTTTTTT.